This passage covers 17 T cell receptor beta chains from one sample sequenced in a study of a mutant IDH1 vaccine in newly diagnosed glioma. Time point specified: week 23, last vaccination. Vaccinated patients received 300 ug of mutant IDH1 20-mer peptide per dose, with topical imiquimod. These receptors have no identified antigens. Data came from immunoSEQ multiplex PCR; TCRdb stores just in-frame clones and leaves some out. The data contain 45,000 to 65,000 clones, around 80% of them seen just once; the ten biggest clones take up approximately 8.1%. Source: PBMCs, taken from a glioma patient whose treatment included an IDH1 peptide vaccine. The receptor source for this set is a woman aged 40-49 years with glioma. Some clones in this sample may be carry-over from other donors' samples.

V is TRBV5-4 and J is TRBJ1-2, with D possibly being TRBD1 (6 bases). V was shortened by 0 bases and J by 2 bases, with 11 bases between the two germline ends. The length of the CDR3 is 15 residues. Germline V gene sequence: CDR1 SGHNT, CDR2 YYREEE (reference sequence). Here the CDR3 reads CASSLAGTPNYGYTF. The CDR3 DNA is TGTGCCAGCAGCTTGGCCGGGACACCGAACTATGGCTACACCTTC.

V usage is TRBV2 and J usage is TRBJ2-1; D is perhaps TRBD1 (5 bases). The CDR3 length is 14 residues. The V end was cut by 1 base, the J end by 7 bases, with 11 bases between. Germline V gene data show CDR1 as SNHLY and CDR2 as FYNNEI. The CDR3 nucleotides read TGTGCCAGCAGTGAAGTCCGGACAAAGAATGAGCAGTTCTTC. It encodes CASSEVRTKNEQFF.

This clone appeared once. This chain connects TRBV12-5 to TRBJ2-2; 8 bases fit TRBD1. The CDR3 spans 16 residues. With V trimmed by 2 bases and J by 7 bases, 9 bases remained unmatched. Per the germline V gene, CDR1 is LGHNT and CDR2 is FRNRAP. The DNA of the CDR3 is TGTGCTAGTGGTTTGACGGCGACAGGGGTGGTCGGGGAGCTGTTTTTT. Translated: CASGLTATGVVGELFF.

The CDR3, as DNA: TGCAGCGTGGGCGCGTTTGAGCAGTTCTTC. Translated: CSVGAFEQFF. V is TRBV29-1 and J is TRBJ2-1, with no clear D. With 6 bases removed from V and 9 bases from J, the gap between germline ends came to 9 bases. Looked up from germline, CDR1 is SQVTM and CDR2 is ANQGSEA. This CDR3 contains 10 residues.

V usage is TRBV7-2 and J usage is TRBJ1-1; D not certain. The CDR3 consists of 15 residues. V dropped 5 bases and J dropped 1 base, with 14 bases sitting between them. CDR1 and CDR2 from the germline V gene are SGHTA and FQGNSA. The CDR3 region has the DNA TGTGCCAGCAGCCTCCGCCCAGTGGGGAACACTGAAGCTTTCTTT. Its translation: CASSLRPVGNTEAFF.

The CDR3 is CASSPLTSGGTDTQYF. The CDR3 DNA reads TGCGCCAGCAGCCCTCTCACTAGCGGGGGGACAGATACGCAGTATTTT. V gene TRBV4-1 combines with J gene TRBJ2-3; TRBD2 matches at 12 bases. Germline V gene sequence: CDR1 MGHRA, CDR2 YSYEKL. The CDR3 sequence is 16 residues long. The J segment lost 3 bases and the V segment lost 4 bases, leaving 5 bases of the junction unmatched.

The rearrangement links TRBV11-2 to TRBJ2-5; either TRBD1 or TRBD2 may supply D (5 bases each). Trimming pared 4 bases from V and 4 bases from J, leaving 19 bases between. Germline V gene sequence: CDR1 SGHAT, CDR2 FQNNGV. This CDR3 comprises 16 residues. The CDR3 reads CASSWRTRTLGETQYF. DNA of the CDR3: TGTGCCAGCAGCTGGAGGACAAGGACCCTTGGAGAGACCCAGTACTTC.

The rearrangement links TRBV20-1 to TRBJ1-2; D gene unclear. This CDR3 is 11 amino acids long. Per the germline V gene, CDR1 is DFQATT and CDR2 is SNEGSKA (reference sequence). The V and J ends lost 5 bases and 4 bases respectively, with 8 bases between them. CDR3 sequence: CSAFGLYGYTF. The CDR3 bases are TGCAGTGCTTTCGGGCTCTATGGCTACACCTTC.

The table lists this clone with a few counts. Different DNA sequences within this sample yield the same CDR3. The chain has TRBV6-6 and TRBJ2-5; D is uncertain. Germline V gene lookup returns CDR1 MNHNY and CDR2 SVGAGI (reference sequence). CDR3 length: 12 residues. The germline V and J ends were trimmed by 6 bases and 4 bases, with 9 bases remaining between them. The CDR3, as DNA: TGTGCCAGCAGCCAGGCCCTAGAGACCCAGTACTTC. This encodes CASSQALETQYF.

The chain is built from TRBV5-6 and TRBJ2-3; D uncertain. Trimming shortened V by 2 bases and J by 2 bases, and 15 bases separated the two germline ends. The CDR3 spans 16 residues. Germline CDR1 SGHDT, CDR2 YYEEEE. CDR3 residues: CASSFLRRPLTDTQYF. Here the CDR3 DNA reads TGTGCCAGCAGCTTTCTCCGCAGGCCGCTCACAGATACGCAGTATTTT.

The sample holds a few counts of this clone. The chain uses TRBV2 and TRBJ1-1; D remains ambiguous. This CDR3 has 15 residues. V lost 6 bases, J lost 1 base, and 15 bases lay in between. Germline V lookup: CDR1 SNHLY, CDR2 FYNNEI. The CDR3 here is CASSVTGLGNTEAFF. The CDR3 DNA sequence: TGTGCCAGCAGCGTCACGGGCCTCGGGAACACTGAAGCTTTCTTT.

This chain connects TRBV20-1 to TRBJ1-3; D uncertain. Germline V gene lookup returns CDR1 DFQATT and CDR2 SNEGSKA (reference sequence). V was shortened by 4 bases and J by 4 bases, with 5 bases between the two germline ends. CDR3 length equals 11 residues. The CDR3 sequence is CSATRGNTIYF. Here the CDR3 DNA reads TGCAGTGCTACCAGAGGAAACACCATATATTTT.

The CDR3, as DNA: TGTGCCAGCGCGGGTGGGGTAGCAGATACGCAGTATTTT. Translation gives CASAGGVADTQYF. The chain recombines TRBV2 with TRBJ2-3; D is possibly TRBD2 (5 bases). The V and J ends lost 8 bases and 4 bases respectively, with 13 bases between them. The germline gives CDR1 SNHLY, CDR2 FYNNEI. This CDR3 has 13 amino acids.

The chain combines TRBV10-3 with TRBJ1-5; no firm D call. Trimming pared 3 bases from V and 4 bases from J, leaving 7 bases between. CDR1 is ENHRY, CDR2 SYGVKD, per germline. The CDR3 runs 13 residues. The CDR3 nucleotides are TGTGCCATCAGTGATTTCGGGAATCAGCCCCAGCATTTT. This translates into CAISDFGNQPQHF.

This rearrangement joins TRBV6-6 to TRBJ1-2; 7 bases agree with TRBD1. The germline gives CDR1 MNHNY, CDR2 SVGAGI (reference sequence). J gave up 7 bases and V 5 bases, and 7 bases lay outside the gene matches. The CDR3 has 13 residues. The CDR3 DNA is TGTGCCAGCAGTACTACAGGGGATTCTGGCTACACCTTC. Its protein is CASSTTGDSGYTF.

The rearrangement uses TRBV7-9 and TRBJ1-2; D uncertain. CDR3 length: 13 residues. V was clipped by 1 base and J by 6 bases, with 9 bases between them. Per germline, CDR1 SEHNR and CDR2 FQNEAQ (reference sequence). The CDR3 DNA reads as TGTGCCAGCAGCTTAGACGGGTTTCATGGCTACACCTTC. This encodes CASSLDGFHGYTF. Drawing the rest from reference TRBV7-9 and TRBJ1-2, the complete variable domain is DTGVSQNPRHKITKRGQNVTFRCDPISEHNRLYWYRQTLGQGPEFLTYFQNEAQLEKSRLLSDRFSAERPKGSFSTLEIQRTEQGDSAMYLCASSLDGFHGYTFGSGTRLTVV.

The chain uses TRBV29-1 and TRBJ2-7; D tentatively fits TRBD1 or TRBD2 (6 bases each). The CDR3 extends over 15 amino acids. Germline loops: CDR1 SQVTM, CDR2 ANQGSEA. Deletions cut 8 bases from V and 2 bases from J, with 22 bases between. The CDR3 here is CSPKRRGAQPYEQYF. The CDR3 DNA reads as TGCAGCCCAAAGCGGAGGGGGGCGCAACCCTACGAGCAGTACTTC.